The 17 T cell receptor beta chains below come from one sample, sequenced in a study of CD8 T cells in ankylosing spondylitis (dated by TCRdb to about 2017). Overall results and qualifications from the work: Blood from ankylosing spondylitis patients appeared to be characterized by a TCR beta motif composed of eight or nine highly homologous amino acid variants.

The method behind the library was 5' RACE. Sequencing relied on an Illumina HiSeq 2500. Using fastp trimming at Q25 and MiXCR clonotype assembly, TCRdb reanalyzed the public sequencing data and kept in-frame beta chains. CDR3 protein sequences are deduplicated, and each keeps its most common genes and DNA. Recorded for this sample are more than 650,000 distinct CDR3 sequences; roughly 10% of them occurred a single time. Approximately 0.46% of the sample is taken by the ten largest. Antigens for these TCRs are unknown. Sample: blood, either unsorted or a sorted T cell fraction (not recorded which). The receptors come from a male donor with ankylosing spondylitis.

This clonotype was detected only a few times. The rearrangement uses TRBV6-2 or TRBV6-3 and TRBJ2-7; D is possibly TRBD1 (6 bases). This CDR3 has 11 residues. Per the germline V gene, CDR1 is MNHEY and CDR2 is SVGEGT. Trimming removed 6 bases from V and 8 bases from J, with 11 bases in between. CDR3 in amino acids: CASSRTDKQYF. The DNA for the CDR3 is TGTGCCAGCAGCCGGACAGATAAGCAGTACTTC.

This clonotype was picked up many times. CDR3 residues: CASSRDRYSYEQYF. CDR3 coding DNA: TGTGCCAGCAGCCGTGACAGATACTCCTACGAGCAGTACTTC. The J gene is TRBJ2-7, the V gene TRBV12-3 or TRBV12-4; D possibly corresponds to TRBD1 (5 bases). The V end lost 6 bases, the J end lost 0 bases, and 12 bases lay between the germline ends. This CDR3 has 14 residues.

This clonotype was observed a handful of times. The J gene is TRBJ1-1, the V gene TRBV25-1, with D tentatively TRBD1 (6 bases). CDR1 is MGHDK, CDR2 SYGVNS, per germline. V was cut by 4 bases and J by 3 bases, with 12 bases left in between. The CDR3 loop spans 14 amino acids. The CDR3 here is CASSAGQTYTEAFF. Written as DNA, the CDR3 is TGTGCCAGCAGTGCCGGACAGACGTACACTGAAGCTTTCTTT.

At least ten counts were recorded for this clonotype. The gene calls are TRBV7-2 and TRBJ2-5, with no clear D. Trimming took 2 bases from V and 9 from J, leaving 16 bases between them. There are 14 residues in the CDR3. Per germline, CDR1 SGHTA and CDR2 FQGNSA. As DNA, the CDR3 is TGTGCCAGCAGCTTACTTGACACGTCTCTGGCCCAGTACTTC. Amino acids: CASSLLDTSLAQYF.

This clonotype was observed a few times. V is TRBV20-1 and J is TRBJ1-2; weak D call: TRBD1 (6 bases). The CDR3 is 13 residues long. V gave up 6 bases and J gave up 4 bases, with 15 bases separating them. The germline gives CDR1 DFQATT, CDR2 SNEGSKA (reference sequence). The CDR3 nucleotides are TGCAGTGCCGGCCTGAGGGGGGGCTATGGCTACACCTTC. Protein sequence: CSAGLRGGYGYTF.

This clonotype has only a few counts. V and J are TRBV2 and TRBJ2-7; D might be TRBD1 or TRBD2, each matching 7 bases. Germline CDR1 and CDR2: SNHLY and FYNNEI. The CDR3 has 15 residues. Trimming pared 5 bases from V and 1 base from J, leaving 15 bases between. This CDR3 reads CASSPSRGGSYEQYF. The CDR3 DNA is TGTGCCAGCAGTCCTTCCAGGGGGGGGTCCTACGAGCAGTACTTC.

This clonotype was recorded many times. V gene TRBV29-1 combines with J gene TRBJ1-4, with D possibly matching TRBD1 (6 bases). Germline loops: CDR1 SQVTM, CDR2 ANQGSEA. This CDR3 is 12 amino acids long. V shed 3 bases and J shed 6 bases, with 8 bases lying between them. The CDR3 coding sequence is TGCAGCGTTGACCAGGGGTATGAAAAACTGTTTTTT. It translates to CSVDQGYEKLFF. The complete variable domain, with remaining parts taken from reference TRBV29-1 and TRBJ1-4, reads SAVISQKPSRDICQRGTSLTIQCQVDSQVTMMFWYRQQPGQSLTLIATANQGSEATYESGFVIDKFPISRPNLTFSTLTVSNMSPEDSSIYLCSVDQGYEKLFFGSGTQLSVL.

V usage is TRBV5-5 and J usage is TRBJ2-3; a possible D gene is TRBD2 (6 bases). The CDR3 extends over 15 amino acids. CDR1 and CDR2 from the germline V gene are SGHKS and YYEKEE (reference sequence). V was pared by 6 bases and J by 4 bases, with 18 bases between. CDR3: CASTSTSLEADTQYF. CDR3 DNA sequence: TGTGCCAGCACCTCTACTAGCCTGGAGGCAGATACGCAGTATTTT.

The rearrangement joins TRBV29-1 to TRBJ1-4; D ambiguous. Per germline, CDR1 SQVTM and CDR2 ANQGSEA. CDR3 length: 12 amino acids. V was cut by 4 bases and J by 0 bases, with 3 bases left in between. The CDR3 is CSVVSTNEKLFF. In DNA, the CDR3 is TGCAGCGTTGTGTCAACTAATGAAAAACTGTTTTTT. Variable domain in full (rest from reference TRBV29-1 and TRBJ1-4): SAVISQKPSRDICQRGTSLTIQCQVDSQVTMMFWYRQQPGQSLTLIATANQGSEATYESGFVIDKFPISRPNLTFSTLTVSNMSPEDSSIYLCSVVSTNEKLFFGSGTQLSVL.

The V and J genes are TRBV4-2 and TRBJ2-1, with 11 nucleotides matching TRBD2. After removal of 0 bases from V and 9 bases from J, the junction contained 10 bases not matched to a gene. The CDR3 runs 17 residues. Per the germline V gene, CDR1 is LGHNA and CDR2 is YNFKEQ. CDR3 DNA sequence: TGTGCCAGCAGCCAAGATTGGATAGCGGGGGGGACTGGTGAGCAGTTCTTC. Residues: CASSQDWIAGGTGEQFF.

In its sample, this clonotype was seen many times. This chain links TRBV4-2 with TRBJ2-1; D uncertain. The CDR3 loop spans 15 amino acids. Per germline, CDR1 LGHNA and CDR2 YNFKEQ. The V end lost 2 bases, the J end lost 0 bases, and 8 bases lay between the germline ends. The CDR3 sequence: CASSQTYPSYNEQFF. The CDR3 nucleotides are TGTGCCAGCAGCCAAACCTACCCCTCCTACAATGAGCAGTTCTTC.

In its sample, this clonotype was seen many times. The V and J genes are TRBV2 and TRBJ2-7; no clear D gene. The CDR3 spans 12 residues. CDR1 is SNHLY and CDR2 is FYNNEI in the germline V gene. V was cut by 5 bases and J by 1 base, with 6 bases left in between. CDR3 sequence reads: CASSRKSYEQYF. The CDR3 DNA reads TGTGCCAGCAGTAGGAAATCCTACGAGCAGTACTTC.

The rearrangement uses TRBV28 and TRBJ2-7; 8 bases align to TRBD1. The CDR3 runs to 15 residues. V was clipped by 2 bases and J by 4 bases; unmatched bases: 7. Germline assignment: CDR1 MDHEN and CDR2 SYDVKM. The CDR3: CASSLLDRVGYEQYF. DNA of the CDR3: TGTGCCAGCAGTTTACTGGACAGGGTCGGGTACGAGCAGTACTTC.

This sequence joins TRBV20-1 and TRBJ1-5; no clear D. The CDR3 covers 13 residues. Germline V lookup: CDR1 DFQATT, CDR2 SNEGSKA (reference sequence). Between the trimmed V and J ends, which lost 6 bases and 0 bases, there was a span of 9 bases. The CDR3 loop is CSAGDYSNQPQHF. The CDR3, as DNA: TGCAGTGCCGGAGATTATAGCAATCAGCCCCAGCATTTT.

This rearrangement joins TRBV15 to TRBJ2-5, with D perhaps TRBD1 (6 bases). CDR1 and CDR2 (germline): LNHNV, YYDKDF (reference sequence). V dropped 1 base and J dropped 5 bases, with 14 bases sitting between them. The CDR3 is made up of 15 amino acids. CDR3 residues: CATSRVRGQGETQYF. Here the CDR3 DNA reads TGTGCCACCAGCAGAGTCAGGGGCCAGGGTGAGACCCAGTACTTC.

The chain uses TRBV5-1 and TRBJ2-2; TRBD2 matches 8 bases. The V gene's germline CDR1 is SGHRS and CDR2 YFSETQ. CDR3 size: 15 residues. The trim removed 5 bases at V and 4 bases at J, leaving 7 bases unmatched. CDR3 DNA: TGCGCCAGCAGTCGGGCCCGGGAGGGCACCGGGGAGCTGTTTTTT. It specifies CASSRAREGTGELFF.

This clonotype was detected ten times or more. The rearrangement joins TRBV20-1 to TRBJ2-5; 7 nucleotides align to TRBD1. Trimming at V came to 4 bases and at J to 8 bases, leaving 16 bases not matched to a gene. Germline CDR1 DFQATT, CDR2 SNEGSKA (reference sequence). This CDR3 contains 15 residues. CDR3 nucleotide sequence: TGCAGTGCTATGAGGACAGGCCTCAAATTGGGAACCCAGTACTTC. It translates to CSAMRTGLKLGTQYF.